The 7 T cell receptor beta chains listed next were all sequenced from one sample in a study of early T cells in non-severe SARS-CoV-2 infection. MiXCR, applied by TCRdb to the 5' RACE reads, yields one record per CDR3 protein. The sample shows roughly 58,000 distinct CDR3 sequences, under 14% of them seen only once. The sample consisted of whole blood. The receptors derive from an adult who was a healthcare worker with PCR-confirmed SARS-CoV-2 infection or an uninfected control (not recorded which).

This clonotype was recorded only once. The chain couples TRBV29-1 to TRBJ2-2; 10 bases agree with TRBD2. The germline V gene has CDR1 SQVTM and CDR2 ANQGSEA. The CDR3 spans 15 residues. V shed 8 bases, J shed 5 bases, and the junction held 11 bases outside the gene matches. The CDR3 region is CSCLSGRPGTGELFF. CDR3 in DNA: TGCAGCTGTCTTAGCGGGAGGCCCGGAACCGGGGAGCTGTTTTTT.

The V gene is TRBV2, the J gene TRBJ2-2; D may be TRBD2 (5 bases). CDR1 and CDR2 (germline): SNHLY, FYNNEI. V lost 4 bases to trimming and J lost 1 base, with 7 bases between them. The CDR3 has 14 amino acids. The CDR3 sequence: CASSAAGNTGELFF. In DNA, the CDR3 is TGTGCCAGCAGTGCTGCGGGGAACACCGGGGAGCTGTTTTTT.

This clonotype was detected only a few times. J is TRBJ1-1 and V is TRBV5-4, with D uncertain. CDR1 SGHNT and CDR2 YYREEE come from the germline V gene (reference sequence). Trimming cost V 1 base and J 3 bases, with 10 bases left between them. The CDR3 spans 14 residues. CDR3: CASSLRQLDTEAFF. CDR3 DNA: TGTGCCAGCAGCTTGAGGCAGCTCGACACTGAAGCTTTCTTT.

This clonotype was recorded at least ten times. The rearrangement joins TRBV6-5 to TRBJ1-2, with D unresolved. The V gene lost 5 bases and the J gene lost 2 bases, with 9 bases spanning the gap. This CDR3 is 13 amino acids long. The germline V gene encodes CDR1 MNHEY and CDR2 SVGAGI. CDR3 protein: CASSKGLNYGYTF. The CDR3 DNA follows: TGTGCCAGCAGTAAAGGGTTAAACTATGGCTACACCTTC.

This clonotype showed up just a few times. V usage is TRBV28 and J usage is TRBJ1-2; no definite D call. Trimming pared 5 bases from V and 8 bases from J, leaving 15 bases between. CDR3 length: 13 amino acids. The germline CDR1 and CDR2 sequences are MDHEN and SYDVKM. This CDR3 is CASSPRARPGYTF. The CDR3 DNA is TGTGCCAGCAGTCCTCGCGCCCGTCCCGGCTACACCTTC.

The table lists this clonotype with many counts. V usage is TRBV19 and J usage is TRBJ1-5; TRBD1 might be the D (5 bases). Trimming stripped 4 bases from V and 5 bases from J, with 12 bases between. Germline V CDR1 and CDR2: LNHDA, SQIVND (reference sequence). The CDR3 extends over 14 amino acids. CDR3 in amino acids: CASSTAGPYQPQHF. CDR3 DNA: TGTGCCAGTAGTACCGCGGGGCCCTATCAGCCCCAGCATTTT.

This clonotype occurred many times. The CDR3 bases are TGTGCCAGCAGCTTAGTCACTGAAGCTTTCTTT. It specifies CASSLVTEAFF. The chain carries TRBV13 and TRBJ1-1; no definite D call. Germline assignment: CDR1 PRHDT and CDR2 FYEKMQ (reference sequence). This CDR3 is 11 amino acids long. V was clipped by 1 base and J by 4 bases, with 1 base between them.